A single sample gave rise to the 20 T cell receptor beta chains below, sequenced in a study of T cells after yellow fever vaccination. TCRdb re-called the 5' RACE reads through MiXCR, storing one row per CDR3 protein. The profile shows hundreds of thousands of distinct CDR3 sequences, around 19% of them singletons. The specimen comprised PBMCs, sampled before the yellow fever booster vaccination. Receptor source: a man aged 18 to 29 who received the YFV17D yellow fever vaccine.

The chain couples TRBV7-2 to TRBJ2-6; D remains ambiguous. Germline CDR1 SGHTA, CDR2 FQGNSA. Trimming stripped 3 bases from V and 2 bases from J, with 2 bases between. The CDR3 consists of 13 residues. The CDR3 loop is CASSFPGANVLTF. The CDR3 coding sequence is TGTGCCAGCAGCTTCCCTGGGGCCAACGTCCTGACTTTC.

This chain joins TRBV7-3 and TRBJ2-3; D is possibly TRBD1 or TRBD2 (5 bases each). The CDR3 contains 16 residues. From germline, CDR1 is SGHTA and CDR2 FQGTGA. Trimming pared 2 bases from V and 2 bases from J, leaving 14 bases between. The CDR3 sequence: CASSLVGTGFTDTQYF. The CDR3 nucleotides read TGTGCCAGCAGCTTAGTCGGGACCGGTTTCACAGATACGCAGTATTTT.

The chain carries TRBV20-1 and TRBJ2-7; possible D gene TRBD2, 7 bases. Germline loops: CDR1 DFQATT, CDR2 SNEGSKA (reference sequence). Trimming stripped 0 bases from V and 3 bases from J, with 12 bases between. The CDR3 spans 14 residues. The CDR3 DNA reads TGCAGTGCTAGAGATTACGGGGGGCTCTACGAGCAGTACTTC. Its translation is CSARDYGGLYEQYF.

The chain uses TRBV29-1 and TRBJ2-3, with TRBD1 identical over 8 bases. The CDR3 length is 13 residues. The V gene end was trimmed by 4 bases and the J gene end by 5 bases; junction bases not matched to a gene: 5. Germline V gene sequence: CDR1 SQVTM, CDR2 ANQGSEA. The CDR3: CSVVQGAGDTQYF. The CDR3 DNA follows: TGCAGCGTTGTGCAGGGGGCAGGAGATACGCAGTATTTT.

CDR3 DNA sequence: TGTGCCAGCACCGTGCAAGGGGACGGGCTTGGATACACCTTC. This encodes CASTVQGDGLGYTF. The chain has TRBV9 and TRBJ1-2, with D maybe TRBD1 (5 bases). Per germline, CDR1 SGDLS and CDR2 YYNGEE. The V end was cut by 6 bases, the J end by 11 bases, with 23 bases between. The CDR3 totals 14 residues.

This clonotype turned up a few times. The CDR3 reads CASSPEGRAVQFF. The CDR3 DNA reads TGCGCCAGCAGCCCCGAGGGGAGGGCGGTGCAGTTCTTC. The chain is built from TRBV5-1 and TRBJ2-1; TRBD2 agrees at 7 bases. The CDR3 is 13 residues long. CDR1 and CDR2 from the germline V gene are SGHRS and YFSETQ. V lost 4 bases and J lost 12; bases outside the gene matches: 10.

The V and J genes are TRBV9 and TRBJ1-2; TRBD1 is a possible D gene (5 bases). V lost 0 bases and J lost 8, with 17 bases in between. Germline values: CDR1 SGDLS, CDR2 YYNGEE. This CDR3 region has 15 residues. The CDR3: CASSVGEGSSGGYTF. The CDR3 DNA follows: TGTGCCAGCAGCGTAGGTGAAGGGTCCTCAGGGGGCTACACCTTC.

The CDR3 DNA sequence: TGTGCCAGCAGCGTAGTGGGACAGGGGTCACCCCTCCACTTT. Encoded protein: CASSVVGQGSPLHF. This chain joins TRBV9 and TRBJ1-6, with 10 bases aligning to TRBD1. J was trimmed by 10 bases and V by 0 bases; bases with no gene match: 1. CDR3 length: 14 residues. CDR1 and CDR2 from the germline V gene are SGDLS and YYNGEE.

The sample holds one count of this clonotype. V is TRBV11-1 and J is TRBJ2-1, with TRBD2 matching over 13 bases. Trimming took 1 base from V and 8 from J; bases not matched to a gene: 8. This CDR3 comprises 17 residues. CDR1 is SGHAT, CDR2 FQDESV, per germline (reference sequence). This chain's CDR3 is CASSLGSTSGGADEQFF. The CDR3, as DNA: TGTGCCAGCAGCTTAGGGAGTACTAGCGGGGGGGCCGATGAGCAGTTCTTC.

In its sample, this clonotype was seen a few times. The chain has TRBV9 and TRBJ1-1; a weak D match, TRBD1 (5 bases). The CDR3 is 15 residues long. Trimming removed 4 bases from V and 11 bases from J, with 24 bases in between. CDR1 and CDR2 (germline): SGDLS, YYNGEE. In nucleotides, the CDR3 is TGTGCCAGCAGCCCCCCCCTCCCCTCTGACAGTAGCGCTTTCTTT. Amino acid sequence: CASSPPLPSDSSAFF. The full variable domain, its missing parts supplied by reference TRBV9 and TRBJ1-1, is DSGVTQTPKHLITATGQRVTLRCSPRSGDLSVYWYQQSLDQGLQFLIQYYNGEERAKGNILERFSAQQFPDLHSELNLSSLELGDSALYFCASSPPLPSDSSAFFGQGTRLTVV.

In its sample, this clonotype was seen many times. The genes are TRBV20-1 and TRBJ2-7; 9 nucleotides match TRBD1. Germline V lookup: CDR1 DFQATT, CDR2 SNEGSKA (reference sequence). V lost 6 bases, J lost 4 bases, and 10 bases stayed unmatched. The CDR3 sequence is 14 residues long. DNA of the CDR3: TGCAGTGCGCAACAGGGGGCAGGTTATTACGAGCAGTACGTC. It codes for CSAQQGAGYYEQYV.

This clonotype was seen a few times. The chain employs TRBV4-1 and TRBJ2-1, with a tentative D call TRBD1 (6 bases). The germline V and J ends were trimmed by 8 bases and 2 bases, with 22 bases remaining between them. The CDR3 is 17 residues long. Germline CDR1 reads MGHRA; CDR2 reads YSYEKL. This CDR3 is CASAPRDDRPAYNEQFF. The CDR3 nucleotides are TGCGCCAGCGCCCCTCGGGATGACAGGCCAGCCTACAATGAGCAGTTCTTC.

The CDR3: CASSLGLVLADQETQYF. CDR3 sequence (DNA): TGCGCCAGCAGCTTGGGTTTAGTACTAGCGGACCAAGAGACCCAGTACTTC. The chain employs TRBV5-1 and TRBJ2-5, with 8 bases aligning to TRBD2. Germline values: CDR1 SGHRS, CDR2 YFSETQ. The ends lost 0 bases at V and 0 bases at J; junction bases unmatched: 7. The CDR3 covers 17 residues.

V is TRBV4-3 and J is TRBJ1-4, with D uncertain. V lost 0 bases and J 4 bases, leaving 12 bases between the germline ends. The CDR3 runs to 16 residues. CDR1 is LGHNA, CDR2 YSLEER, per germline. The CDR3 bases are TGCGCCAGCAGCCAAGAGCATCTAGGGATTAATGAAAAACTGTTTTTT. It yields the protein CASSQEHLGINEKLFF.

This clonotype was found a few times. Here the CDR3 DNA reads TGTGCCACCAGCAGAGCCAGAACAGGGTGGTCCACCGGGGAGCTGTTTTTT. It is translated as CATSRARTGWSTGELFF. The V call is TRBV15, the J call TRBJ2-2; weak D call: TRBD1 (6 bases). Trimming shortened V by 1 base and J by 4 bases, and 16 bases separated the two germline ends. Germline V gene data show CDR1 as LNHNV and CDR2 as YYDKDF (reference sequence). The CDR3 is made up of 17 amino acids.

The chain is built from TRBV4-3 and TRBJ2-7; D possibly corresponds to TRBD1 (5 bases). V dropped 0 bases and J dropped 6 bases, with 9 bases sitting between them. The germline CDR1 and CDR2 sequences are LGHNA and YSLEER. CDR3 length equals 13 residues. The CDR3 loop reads CASSQDVGAEQYV. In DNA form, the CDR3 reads TGCGCCAGCAGCCAAGATGTAGGGGCCGAGCAGTACGTC.

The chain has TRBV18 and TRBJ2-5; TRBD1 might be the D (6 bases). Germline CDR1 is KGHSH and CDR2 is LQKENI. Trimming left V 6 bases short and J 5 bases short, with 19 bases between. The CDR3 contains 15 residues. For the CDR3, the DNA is TGTGCCAGCTCCCTACAGGGTCCCCAGGGTGAGACCCAGTACTTC. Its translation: CASSLQGPQGETQYF.

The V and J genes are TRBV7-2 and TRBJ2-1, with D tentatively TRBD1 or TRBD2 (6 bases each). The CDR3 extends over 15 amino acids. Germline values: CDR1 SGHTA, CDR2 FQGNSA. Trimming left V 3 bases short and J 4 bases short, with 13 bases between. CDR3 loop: CASSLWGAAYNEQFF. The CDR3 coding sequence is TGTGCCAGCAGCTTGTGGGGGGCGGCGTACAATGAGCAGTTCTTC. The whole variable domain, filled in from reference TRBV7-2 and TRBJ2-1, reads GAGVSQSPSNKVTEKGKDVELRCDPISGHTALYWYRQSLGQGLEFLIYFQGNSAPDKSGLPSDRFSAERTGGSVSTLTIQRTQQEDSAVYLCASSLWGAAYNEQFFGPGTRLTVL.

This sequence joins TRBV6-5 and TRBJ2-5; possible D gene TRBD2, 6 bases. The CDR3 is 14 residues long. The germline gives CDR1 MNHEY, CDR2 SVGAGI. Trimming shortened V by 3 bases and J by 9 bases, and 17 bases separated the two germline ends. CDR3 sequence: CASSYAGLDMAQYF. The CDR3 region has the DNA TGTGCCAGCAGTTATGCGGGACTCGATATGGCCCAGTACTTC.

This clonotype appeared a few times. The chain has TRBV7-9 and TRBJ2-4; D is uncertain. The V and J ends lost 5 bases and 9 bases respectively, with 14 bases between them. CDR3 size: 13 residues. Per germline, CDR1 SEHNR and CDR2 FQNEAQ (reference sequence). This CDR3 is CASSQLPRGIQYF. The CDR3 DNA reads TGTGCCAGCAGCCAGCTTCCCCGTGGCATTCAGTACTTC.